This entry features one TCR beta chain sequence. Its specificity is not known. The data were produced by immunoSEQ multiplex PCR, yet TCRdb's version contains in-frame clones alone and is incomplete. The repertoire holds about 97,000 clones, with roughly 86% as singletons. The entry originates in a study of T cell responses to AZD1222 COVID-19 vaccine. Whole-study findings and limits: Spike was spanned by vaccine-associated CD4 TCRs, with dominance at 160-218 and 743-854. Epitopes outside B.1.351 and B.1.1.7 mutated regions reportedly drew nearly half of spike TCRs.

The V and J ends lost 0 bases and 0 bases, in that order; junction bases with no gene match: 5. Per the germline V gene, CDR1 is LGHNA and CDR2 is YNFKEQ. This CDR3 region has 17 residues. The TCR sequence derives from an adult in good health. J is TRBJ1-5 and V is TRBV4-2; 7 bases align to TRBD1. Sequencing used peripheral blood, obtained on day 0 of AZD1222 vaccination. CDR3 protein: CASSQDRDSTSNQPQHF. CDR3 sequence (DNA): TGTGCCAGCAGCCAAGATCGGGACAGTACTAGCAATCAGCCCCAGCATTTT.